Listed here are 14 T cell receptor beta chains from one sample, sequenced in a study of cytotoxic CD8 clonotypes in ibrutinib-treated CLL. Sequencing used immunoSEQ multiplex PCR; TCRdb keeps in-frame clones, though not all of them. This sample has 200,000 to 250,000 clones, with roughly 77% found just once. The material sequenced was PBMCs, taken after 12 months of ibrutinib treatment. The receptors come from a human donor with chronic lymphocytic leukemia.

The chain recombines TRBV28 with TRBJ2-7, with D perhaps given as TRBD1 or TRBD2 (5 bases each). V was shortened by 7 bases and J by 2 bases, with 18 bases between the two germline ends. Germline V gene lookup returns CDR1 MDHEN and CDR2 SYDVKM. The CDR3 length is 15 residues. CDR3 residues: CASTPGASLTYEQYF. The CDR3 DNA reads TGTGCCAGCACCCCTGGGGCTAGCCTGACCTACGAGCAGTACTTC.

The CDR3: CASSSGRTQQGANYGYTF. The DNA of the CDR3 is TGTGCCAGCAGTTCCGGCCGCACACAGCAGGGGGCCAACTATGGCTACACCTTC. The chain carries TRBV28 and TRBJ1-2, with 8 bases matching TRBD1. With V trimmed by 4 bases and J by 2 bases, 15 bases remained unmatched. CDR3 size: 18 residues. Germline V gives CDR1 MDHEN, CDR2 SYDVKM.

J is TRBJ1-5 and V is TRBV19; TRBD1 agrees at 8 bases. There are 14 residues in the CDR3. The germline CDR1 and CDR2 sequences are LNHDA and SQIVND (reference sequence). The trim removed 4 bases at V and 9 bases at J, leaving 8 bases unmatched. The CDR3 DNA is TGTGCCAGTAGTAAGGACAGGGTCGAATTGCCCCAGCATTTT. Protein: CASSKDRVELPQHF.

This chain links TRBV28 with TRBJ1-4; D is unclear. Deletions cut 3 bases from V and 4 bases from J, with 6 bases between. Germline V lookup: CDR1 MDHEN, CDR2 SYDVKM. The CDR3 consists of 13 residues. In DNA form, the CDR3 reads TGTGCCAGCAGTTTCAGATATAATGAAAAACTGTTTTTT. Translating gives CASSFRYNEKLFF. The full variable domain, completed using reference TRBV28 and TRBJ1-4, is DVKVTQSSRYLVKRTGEKVFLECVQDMDHENMFWYRQDPGLGLRLIYFSYDVKMKEKGDIPEGYSVSREKKERFSLILESASTNQTSMYLCASSFRYNEKLFFGSGTQLSVL.

This clone was observed a handful of times. The rearrangement joins TRBV4-3 to TRBJ2-6; TRBD1 matches 7 bases. This CDR3 is built from 17 residues. V was clipped by 1 base and J by 2 bases; unmatched bases: 5. In germline, CDR1 is LGHNA, CDR2 YSLEER. The CDR3 DNA is TGCGCCAGCAGCCAAGGACAGGGCAGGCCTGGGGCCAACGTCCTGACTTTC. Protein product: CASSQGQGRPGANVLTF.

The CDR3 DNA reads TGCGCCAGCAGCCAAGGGCGAGGCGGGCGGAACAATGAGCAGTTCTTC. Amino acids: CASSQGRGGRNNEQFF. J is TRBJ2-1 and V is TRBV4-1; D may be TRBD2 (5 bases). Trimming pared 1 base from V and 5 bases from J, leaving 15 bases between. The CDR3 loop spans 16 amino acids. Looked up from germline, CDR1 is MGHRA and CDR2 is YSYEKL.

This clone showed up many times. V is TRBV6-6 and J is TRBJ1-2; 7 bases map to TRBD1. This CDR3 contains 14 residues. After removal of 6 bases from V and 4 bases from J, the junction contained 8 bases not matched to a gene. CDR1 and CDR2 from the germline V gene are MNHNY and SVGAGI (reference sequence). The CDR3 DNA is TGTGCCAGCAGATCCCGGGACAGCATCTATGGCTACACCTTC. This codes for CASRSRDSIYGYTF.

The V call is TRBV18, the J call TRBJ1-2; 9 nucleotides match TRBD1. This CDR3 has 14 residues. The germline V gene encodes CDR1 KGHSH and CDR2 LQKENI. Trimming removed 4 bases from V and 7 bases from J; junction bases left unmatched: 7. CDR3 amino acids: CASSLQGATSGYTF. CDR3 coding DNA: TGTGCCAGCTCACTACAGGGGGCGACTAGTGGCTACACCTTC.

The chain has TRBV9 and TRBJ1-2; D gene uncertain. Germline V gene data show CDR1 as SGDLS and CDR2 as YYNGEE. With 0 bases removed from V and 4 bases from J, the gap between germline ends came to 10 bases. This CDR3 has 14 amino acids. The CDR3 loop is CASSVEKGSYGYTF. The CDR3 bases are TGTGCCAGCAGCGTAGAAAAGGGCTCCTATGGCTACACCTTC.

The J gene is TRBJ2-1, the V gene TRBV7-2; weak D call: TRBD2 (6 bases). Germline CDR1 is SGHTA and CDR2 is FQGNSA. This CDR3 has 15 amino acids. V lost 5 bases and J lost 5, with 16 bases in between. The CDR3 DNA is TGTGCCAGCAGCCCGGGGTGGGCGGGAAACAATGAGCAGTTCTTC. This encodes CASSPGWAGNNEQFF.

The chain uses TRBV25-1 and TRBJ2-7, with D uncertain. Looked up from germline, CDR1 is MGHDK and CDR2 is SYGVNS. The CDR3 totals 13 residues. V was shortened by 3 bases and J by 0 bases, with 6 bases between the two germline ends. CDR3 in DNA: TGTGCCAGCAGTGACGGCGACTCCTACGAGCAGTACTTC. This translates into CASSDGDSYEQYF.

This clone was seen once. The rearrangement links TRBV5-6 to TRBJ2-7, with TRBD2 identical over 7 bases. V was clipped by 1 base and J by 4 bases; unmatched bases: 8. The germline CDR1 and CDR2 sequences are SGHDT and YYEEEE. The length of the CDR3 is 15 residues. The CDR3 here is CASSLIGGRAYEQYF. The CDR3 bases are TGTGCCAGCAGCTTGATAGGTGGGAGGGCTTACGAGCAGTACTTC.

The chain links TRBV5-1 to TRBJ1-1; D is ambiguous. CDR1 and CDR2 from the germline V gene are SGHRS and YFSETQ. Deletions cut 3 bases from V and 1 base from J, with 10 bases between. There are 14 residues in the CDR3. The CDR3 is CASSSWTENTEAFF. The CDR3 DNA sequence: TGCGCCAGCAGCTCCTGGACGGAGAACACTGAAGCTTTCTTT.

The table lists this clone with a few counts. The J gene is TRBJ1-2, the V gene TRBV4-1, with a possible D match to TRBD1 (6 bases). Germline lookup yields CDR1 MGHRA and CDR2 YSYEKL. Trimming stripped 2 bases from V and 0 bases from J, with 13 bases between. The CDR3 extends over 16 amino acids. CDR3 residues: CASSQTGTRANYGYTF. In DNA form, the CDR3 reads TGCGCCAGCAGCCAAACCGGGACAAGAGCTAACTATGGCTACACCTTC.